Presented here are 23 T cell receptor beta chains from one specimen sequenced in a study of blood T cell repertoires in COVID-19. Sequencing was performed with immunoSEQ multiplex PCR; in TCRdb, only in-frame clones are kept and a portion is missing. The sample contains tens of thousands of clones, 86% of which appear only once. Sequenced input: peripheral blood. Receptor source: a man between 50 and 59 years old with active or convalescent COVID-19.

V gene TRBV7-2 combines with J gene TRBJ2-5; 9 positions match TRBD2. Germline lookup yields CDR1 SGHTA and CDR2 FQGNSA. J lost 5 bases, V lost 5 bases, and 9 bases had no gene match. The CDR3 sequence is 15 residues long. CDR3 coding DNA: TGTGCCAGCAGCCCCAGCGGGGGGCTGTGGGAGACCCAGTACTTC. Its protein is CASSPSGGLWETQYF.

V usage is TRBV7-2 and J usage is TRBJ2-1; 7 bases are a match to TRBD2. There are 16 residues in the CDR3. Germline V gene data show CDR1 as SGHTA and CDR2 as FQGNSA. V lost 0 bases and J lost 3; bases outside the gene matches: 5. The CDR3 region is CASSLAASGDYNEQFF. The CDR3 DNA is TGTGCCAGCAGCTTAGCGGCGAGCGGGGACTACAATGAGCAGTTCTTC.

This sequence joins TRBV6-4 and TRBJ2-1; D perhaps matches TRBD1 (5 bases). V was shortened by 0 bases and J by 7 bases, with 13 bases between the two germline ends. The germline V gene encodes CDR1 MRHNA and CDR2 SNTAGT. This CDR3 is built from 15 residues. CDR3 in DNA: TGTGCCAGCAGTGACTCGACCAGGGATAGTAATGAGCAGTTCTTC. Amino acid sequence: CASSDSTRDSNEQFF.

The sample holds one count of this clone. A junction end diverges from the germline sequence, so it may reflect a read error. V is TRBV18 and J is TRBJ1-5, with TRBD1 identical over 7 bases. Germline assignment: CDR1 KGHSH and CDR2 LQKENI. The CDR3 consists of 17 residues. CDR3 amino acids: CASPPAGGGHGNQPQHF. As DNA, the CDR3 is TGTGCCAGCCCACCTGCCGGAGGGGGCCACGGCAATCAGCCCCAGCATTTT.

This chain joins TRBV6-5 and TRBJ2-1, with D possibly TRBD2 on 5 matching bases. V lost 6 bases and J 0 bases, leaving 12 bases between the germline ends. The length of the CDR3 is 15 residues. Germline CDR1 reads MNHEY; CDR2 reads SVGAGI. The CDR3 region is CASSRGRNSYNEQFF. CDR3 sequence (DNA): TGTGCCAGCAGCCGAGGGCGGAACTCCTACAATGAGCAGTTCTTC.

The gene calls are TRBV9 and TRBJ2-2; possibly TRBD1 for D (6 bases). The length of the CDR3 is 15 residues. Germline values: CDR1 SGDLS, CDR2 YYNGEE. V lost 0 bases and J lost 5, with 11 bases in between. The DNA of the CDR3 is TGTGCCAGCAGCGTAGTTGGACAGTTGACCGGGGAGCTGTTTTTT. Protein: CASSVVGQLTGELFF.

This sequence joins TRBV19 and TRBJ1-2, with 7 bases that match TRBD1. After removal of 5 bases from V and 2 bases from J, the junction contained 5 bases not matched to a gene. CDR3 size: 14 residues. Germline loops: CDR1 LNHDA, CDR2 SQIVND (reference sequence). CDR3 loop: CASSSGQQNYGYTF. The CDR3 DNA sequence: TGTGCCAGTAGTTCGGGACAGCAGAACTATGGCTACACCTTC.

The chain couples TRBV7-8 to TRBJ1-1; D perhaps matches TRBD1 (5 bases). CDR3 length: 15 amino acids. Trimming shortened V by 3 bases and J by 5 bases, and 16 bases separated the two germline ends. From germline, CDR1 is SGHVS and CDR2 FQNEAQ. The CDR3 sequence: CASSLQPREGTEAFF. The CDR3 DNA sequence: TGTGCCAGCAGCTTGCAACCCAGGGAAGGGACTGAAGCTTTCTTT.

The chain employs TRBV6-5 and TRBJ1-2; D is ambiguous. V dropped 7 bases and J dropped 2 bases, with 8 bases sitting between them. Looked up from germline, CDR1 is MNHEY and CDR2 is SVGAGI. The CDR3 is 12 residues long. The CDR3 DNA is TGTGCCAGCATTAACAACAACTATGGCTACACCTTC. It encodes CASINNNYGYTF.

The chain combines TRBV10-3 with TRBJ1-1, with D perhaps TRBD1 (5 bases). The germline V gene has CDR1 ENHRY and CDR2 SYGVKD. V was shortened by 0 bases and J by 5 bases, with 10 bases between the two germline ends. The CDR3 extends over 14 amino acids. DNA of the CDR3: TGTGCCATCAGTGAGTCGGGGGGTTGGACTGAAGCTTTCTTT. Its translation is CAISESGGWTEAFF.

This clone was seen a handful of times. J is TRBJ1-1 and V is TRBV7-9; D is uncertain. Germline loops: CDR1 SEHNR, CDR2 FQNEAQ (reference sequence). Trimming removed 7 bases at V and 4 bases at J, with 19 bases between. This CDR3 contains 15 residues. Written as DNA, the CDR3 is TGTGCCAGCACCTCCCCCTCCCGTTCGCGCACTGAAGCTTTCTTT. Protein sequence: CASTSPSRSRTEAFF.

DNA of the CDR3: TGCGCCAGCAGCTTGGCCCCCGGACTCCAAGAGACCCAGTACTTC. Protein: CASSLAPGLQETQYF. The chain links TRBV5-1 to TRBJ2-5, with D tentatively TRBD2 (5 bases). Per germline, CDR1 SGHRS and CDR2 YFSETQ. The CDR3 runs 15 residues. V lost 0 bases to trimming and J lost 1 base, with 10 bases between them.

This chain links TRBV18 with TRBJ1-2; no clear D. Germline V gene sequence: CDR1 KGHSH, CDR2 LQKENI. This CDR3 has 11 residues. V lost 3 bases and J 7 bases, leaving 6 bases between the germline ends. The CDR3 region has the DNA TGTGCCAGCTCACCCACTAGTGGCTACACCTTC. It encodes CASSPTSGYTF.

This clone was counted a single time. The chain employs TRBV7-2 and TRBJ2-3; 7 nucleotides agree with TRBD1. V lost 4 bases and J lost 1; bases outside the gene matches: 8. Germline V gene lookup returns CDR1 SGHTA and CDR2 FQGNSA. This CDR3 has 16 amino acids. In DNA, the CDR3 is TGTGCCAGCAGCTCTCGAGCGAGGGGGCGCACAGATACGCAGTATTTT. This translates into CASSSRARGRTDTQYF. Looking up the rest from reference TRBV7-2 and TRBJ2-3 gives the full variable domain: GAGVSQSPSNKVTEKGKDVELRCDPISGHTALYWYRQSLGQGLEFLIYFQGNSAPDKSGLPSDRFSAERTGGSVSTLTIQRTQQEDSAVYLCASSSRARGRTDTQYFGPGTRLTVL.

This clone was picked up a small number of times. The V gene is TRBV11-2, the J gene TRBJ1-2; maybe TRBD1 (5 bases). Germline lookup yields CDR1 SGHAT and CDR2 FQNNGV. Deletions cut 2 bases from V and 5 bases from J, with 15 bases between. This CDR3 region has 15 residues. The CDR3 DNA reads TGTGCCAGCAGCTTAACGCGTAGGGGCCTTTATGGCTACACCTTC. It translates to CASSLTRRGLYGYTF.

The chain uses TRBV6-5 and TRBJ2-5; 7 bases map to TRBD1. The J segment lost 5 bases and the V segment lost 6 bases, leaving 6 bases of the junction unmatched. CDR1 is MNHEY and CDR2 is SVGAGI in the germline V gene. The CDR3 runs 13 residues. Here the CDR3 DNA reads TGTGCCAGCAGGACGACAGGGCGTGAGACCCAGTACTTC. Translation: CASRTTGRETQYF.

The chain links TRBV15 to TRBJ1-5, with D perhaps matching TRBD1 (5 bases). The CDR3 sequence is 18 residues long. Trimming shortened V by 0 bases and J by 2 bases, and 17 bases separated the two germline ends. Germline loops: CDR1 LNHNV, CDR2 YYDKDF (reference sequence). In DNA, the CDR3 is TGTGCCACCAGCAGAGATGGCCACGGGGGGGTGGGCAATCAGCCCCAGCATTTT. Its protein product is CATSRDGHGGVGNQPQHF.

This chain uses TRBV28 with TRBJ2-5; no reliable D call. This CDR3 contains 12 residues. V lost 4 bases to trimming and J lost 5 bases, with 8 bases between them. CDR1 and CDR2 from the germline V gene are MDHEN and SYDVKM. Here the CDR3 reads CASSSQWETQYF. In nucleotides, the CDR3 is TGTGCCAGCAGTTCCCAGTGGGAGACCCAGTACTTC.

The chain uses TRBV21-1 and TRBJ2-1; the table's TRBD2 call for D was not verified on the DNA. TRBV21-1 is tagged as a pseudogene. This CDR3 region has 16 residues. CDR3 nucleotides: TGTGCCAGCAGCAAGGGTAGATTAGCTGGTTTCGATGAGCAGTTCTTC. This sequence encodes CASSKGRLAGFDEQFF.

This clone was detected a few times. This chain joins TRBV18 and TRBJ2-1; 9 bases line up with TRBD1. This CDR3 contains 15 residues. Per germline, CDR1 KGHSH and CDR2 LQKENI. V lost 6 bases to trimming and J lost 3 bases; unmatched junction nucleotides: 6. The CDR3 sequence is CASSGQGRDYNEQFF. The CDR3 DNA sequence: TGTGCCAGCTCCGGACAGGGGAGGGACTACAATGAGCAGTTCTTC.

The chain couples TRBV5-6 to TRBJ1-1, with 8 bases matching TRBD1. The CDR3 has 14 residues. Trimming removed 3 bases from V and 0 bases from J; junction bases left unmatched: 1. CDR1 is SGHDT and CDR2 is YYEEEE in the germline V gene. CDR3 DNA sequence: TGTGCCAGCAGCTGGACAGGGATGAACACTGAAGCTTTCTTT. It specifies CASSWTGMNTEAFF.

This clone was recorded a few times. This chain's CDR3 is CASSQVRLNSPLHF. The CDR3 nucleotides read TGTGCCAGCAGCCAAGTGAGGCTTAATTCACCCCTCCACTTT. The chain recombines TRBV3-1 (or the pseudogene TRBV3-2) with TRBJ1-6; no definite D call. The V gene's germline CDR1 is LGHDT and CDR2 YNNKEL (reference sequence). The CDR3 covers 14 residues. Between the trimmed V and J ends, which lost 1 base and 6 bases, there was a span of 7 bases.

The CDR3 bases are TGTGCCAGTAGTATAGACAGCGTCCAAGAGACCCAGTACTTC. Translated: CASSIDSVQETQYF. The chain carries TRBV19 and TRBJ2-5, with no clear D. The CDR3 sequence is 14 residues long. Per germline, CDR1 LNHDA and CDR2 SQIVND (reference sequence). The V and J ends lost 0 bases and 1 base respectively, with 6 bases between them.